The 8 T cell receptor beta chains reported below all come from one sample, sequenced in a study of blood T cell repertoires in COVID-19. Repertoires were generated with immunoSEQ multiplex PCR, while TCRdb's copy carries only in-frame clones and drops some. Of about 400,000 clones detected, 75% to 90% appear once; the ten largest clones hold about 7%. The source material was peripheral blood. All receptors derive from a woman aged 55-69 years with COVID-19, enrolled during active disease.

This clone appeared once. The V gene is TRBV30, the J gene TRBJ1-3, with TRBD1 matching over 9 bases. Looked up from germline, CDR1 is GTSNPN and CDR2 is SVGIG (reference sequence). Losses at the gene ends were 1 base for V and 4 bases for J; bases not matched to a gene: 5. This CDR3 has 15 residues. The CDR3 loop reads CAWSAGTGSGNTIYF. CDR3 nucleotides: TGTGCCTGGAGTGCCGGGACAGGGTCAGGAAACACCATATATTTT.

The chain combines TRBV7-6 with TRBJ2-3; 16 positions match TRBD2. The CDR3 loop spans 19 amino acids. V lost 1 base, J lost 5 bases, and 9 bases stayed unmatched. The V gene's germline CDR1 is SGHVS and CDR2 FNYEAQ. CDR3 bases: TGTGCCAGCAGCTTAGTAGGGACTAGCGGGGGGGCCAAGGTAGATACGCAGTATTTT. Protein sequence: CASSLVGTSGGAKVDTQYF.

V is TRBV9 and J is TRBJ1-3, with D possibly TRBD1 on 6 matching bases. V lost 3 bases and J lost 6, with 13 bases in between. The CDR3 is made up of 14 amino acids. Germline values: CDR1 SGDLS, CDR2 YYNGEE. The CDR3 here is CASSAQGQVNTIYF. The CDR3 DNA reads TGTGCCAGCAGCGCCCAGGGGCAAGTAAACACCATATATTTT. Drawing the rest from reference TRBV9 and TRBJ1-3, the complete variable domain is DSGVTQTPKHLITATGQRVTLRCSPRSGDLSVYWYQQSLDQGLQFLIQYYNGEERAKGNILERFSAQQFPDLHSELNLSSLELGDSALYFCASSAQGQVNTIYFGEGSWLTVV.

Written as DNA, the CDR3 is TGTGCCAGCAGACGGACAGTCGCGAACACCGGGGAGCTGTTTTTT. Encoded protein: CASRRTVANTGELFF. The chain recombines TRBV6-5 with TRBJ2-2; D is possibly TRBD1 (6 bases). The length of the CDR3 is 15 residues. V lost 6 bases and J 0 bases, leaving 11 bases between the germline ends. Germline V gene lookup returns CDR1 MNHEY and CDR2 SVGAGI.

The chain couples TRBV3-1 (or the pseudogene TRBV3-2) to TRBJ2-3; TRBD2 matches 16 bases. The CDR3 covers 17 residues. Per germline, CDR1 LGHDT and CDR2 YNNKEL (reference sequence). J gave up 8 bases and V 3 bases, and 8 bases lay outside the gene matches. The CDR3, as DNA: TGTGCCAGCAGCCATGGGACTAGCGGGGGGGCTATCGGTACGCAGTATTTT. The encoded protein is CASSHGTSGGAIGTQYF.

The chain couples TRBV5-6 to TRBJ1-2, with D possibly TRBD1 on 6 matching bases. The germline V gene encodes CDR1 SGHDT and CDR2 YYEEEE. Trimming took 4 bases from V and 4 from J, leaving 20 bases between them. The CDR3 spans 16 residues. The CDR3 region has the DNA TGTGCCAGCAGCCCACCCGGGGGGGGCCGCGTCTATGGCTACACCTTC. This translates into CASSPPGGGRVYGYTF.

The V gene is TRBV4-1, the J gene TRBJ2-2; 9 nucleotides line up with TRBD2. The germline CDR1 and CDR2 sequences are MGHRA and YSYEKL. The ends lost 6 bases at V and 6 bases at J; junction bases unmatched: 5. The CDR3 totals 14 residues. CDR3 in DNA: TGCGCCAGCAGAGGCGGGGGGGCCGCCGGGGAGCTGTTTTTT. Protein product: CASRGGGAAGELFF.

V and J are TRBV9 and TRBJ1-1; 9 nucleotides match TRBD1. Germline V CDR1 and CDR2: SGDLS, YYNGEE. Trimming at V came to 0 bases and at J to 5 bases, leaving 5 bases not matched to a gene. This CDR3 has 15 amino acids. The CDR3 protein is CASSVGTGGWTEAFF. The CDR3, as DNA: TGTGCCAGCAGCGTAGGAACAGGGGGCTGGACTGAAGCTTTCTTT.